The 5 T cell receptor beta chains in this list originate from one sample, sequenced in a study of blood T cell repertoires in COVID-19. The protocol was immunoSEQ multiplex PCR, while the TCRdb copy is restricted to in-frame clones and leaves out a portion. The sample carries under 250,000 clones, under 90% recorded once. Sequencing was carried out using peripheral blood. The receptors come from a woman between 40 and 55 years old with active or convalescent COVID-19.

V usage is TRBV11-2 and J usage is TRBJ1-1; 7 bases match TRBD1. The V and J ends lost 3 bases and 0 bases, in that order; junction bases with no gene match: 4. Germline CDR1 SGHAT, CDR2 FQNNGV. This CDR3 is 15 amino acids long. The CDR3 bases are TGTGCCAGCAGCTTCCTGGGACAGATGAACACTGAAGCTTTCTTT. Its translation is CASSFLGQMNTEAFF.

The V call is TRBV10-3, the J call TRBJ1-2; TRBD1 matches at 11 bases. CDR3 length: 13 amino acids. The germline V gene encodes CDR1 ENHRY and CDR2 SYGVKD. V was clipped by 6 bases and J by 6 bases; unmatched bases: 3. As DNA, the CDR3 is TGTGCCATCAGCAGGACAGGGGGCGATGGCTACACCTTC. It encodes CAISRTGGDGYTF.

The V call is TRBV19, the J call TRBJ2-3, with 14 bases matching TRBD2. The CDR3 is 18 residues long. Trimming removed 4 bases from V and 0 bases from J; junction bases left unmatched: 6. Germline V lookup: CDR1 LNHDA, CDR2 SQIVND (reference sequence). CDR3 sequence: CASSSLGTSGSSTDTQYF. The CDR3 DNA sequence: TGTGCCAGTAGTAGTCTTGGGACTAGCGGGAGTAGCACAGATACGCAGTATTTT.

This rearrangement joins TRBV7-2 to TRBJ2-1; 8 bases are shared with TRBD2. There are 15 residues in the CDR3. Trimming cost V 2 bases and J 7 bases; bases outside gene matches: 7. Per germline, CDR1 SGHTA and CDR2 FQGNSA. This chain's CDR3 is CASSLSSGLTNEQFF. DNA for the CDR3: TGTGCCAGCAGCTTATCTAGCGGGCTTACAAATGAGCAGTTCTTC.

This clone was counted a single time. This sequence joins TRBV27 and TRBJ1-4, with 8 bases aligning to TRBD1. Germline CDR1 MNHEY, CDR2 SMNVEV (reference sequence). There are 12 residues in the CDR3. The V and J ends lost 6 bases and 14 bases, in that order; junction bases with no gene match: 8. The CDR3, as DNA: TGTGCCAGCAGGACGATCAGGGGGCCGCTGTTTTTT. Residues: CASRTIRGPLFF.